The source of this TCR beta chain is a study of blood T cell repertoires in COVID-19. Study details: T cells, B-cell-depleted T cells, or PBMCs supplied cDNA or gDNA.

In the authors' workflow: Estimates of nucleated cell counts were drawn from the amplification of reference gene primers. TCRdb's copy holds only in-frame clones and misses some; the assay was immunoSEQ multiplex PCR. That table supplies the V and J calls and clone size; D and trimming were determined from the DNA. The data hold some 40,000 clones, with around 85% observed a single time. This CDR3 spans 17 amino acids. CDR1 is SGHTA, CDR2 FQGNSA, per germline. V was trimmed by 1 base and J by 0 bases, leaving 15 bases between them. The TCR originated in a man between 65 and 85 years old with acute or convalescent COVID-19. The material sequenced was peripheral blood. V and J are TRBV7-2 and TRBJ1-2, with D possibly matching TRBD1 (6 bases). CDR3 in DNA: TGTGCCAGCAGCTTAGATGCAGGGGCAGGTGCTAACTATGGCTACACCTTC. Protein sequence: CASSLDAGAGANYGYTF.